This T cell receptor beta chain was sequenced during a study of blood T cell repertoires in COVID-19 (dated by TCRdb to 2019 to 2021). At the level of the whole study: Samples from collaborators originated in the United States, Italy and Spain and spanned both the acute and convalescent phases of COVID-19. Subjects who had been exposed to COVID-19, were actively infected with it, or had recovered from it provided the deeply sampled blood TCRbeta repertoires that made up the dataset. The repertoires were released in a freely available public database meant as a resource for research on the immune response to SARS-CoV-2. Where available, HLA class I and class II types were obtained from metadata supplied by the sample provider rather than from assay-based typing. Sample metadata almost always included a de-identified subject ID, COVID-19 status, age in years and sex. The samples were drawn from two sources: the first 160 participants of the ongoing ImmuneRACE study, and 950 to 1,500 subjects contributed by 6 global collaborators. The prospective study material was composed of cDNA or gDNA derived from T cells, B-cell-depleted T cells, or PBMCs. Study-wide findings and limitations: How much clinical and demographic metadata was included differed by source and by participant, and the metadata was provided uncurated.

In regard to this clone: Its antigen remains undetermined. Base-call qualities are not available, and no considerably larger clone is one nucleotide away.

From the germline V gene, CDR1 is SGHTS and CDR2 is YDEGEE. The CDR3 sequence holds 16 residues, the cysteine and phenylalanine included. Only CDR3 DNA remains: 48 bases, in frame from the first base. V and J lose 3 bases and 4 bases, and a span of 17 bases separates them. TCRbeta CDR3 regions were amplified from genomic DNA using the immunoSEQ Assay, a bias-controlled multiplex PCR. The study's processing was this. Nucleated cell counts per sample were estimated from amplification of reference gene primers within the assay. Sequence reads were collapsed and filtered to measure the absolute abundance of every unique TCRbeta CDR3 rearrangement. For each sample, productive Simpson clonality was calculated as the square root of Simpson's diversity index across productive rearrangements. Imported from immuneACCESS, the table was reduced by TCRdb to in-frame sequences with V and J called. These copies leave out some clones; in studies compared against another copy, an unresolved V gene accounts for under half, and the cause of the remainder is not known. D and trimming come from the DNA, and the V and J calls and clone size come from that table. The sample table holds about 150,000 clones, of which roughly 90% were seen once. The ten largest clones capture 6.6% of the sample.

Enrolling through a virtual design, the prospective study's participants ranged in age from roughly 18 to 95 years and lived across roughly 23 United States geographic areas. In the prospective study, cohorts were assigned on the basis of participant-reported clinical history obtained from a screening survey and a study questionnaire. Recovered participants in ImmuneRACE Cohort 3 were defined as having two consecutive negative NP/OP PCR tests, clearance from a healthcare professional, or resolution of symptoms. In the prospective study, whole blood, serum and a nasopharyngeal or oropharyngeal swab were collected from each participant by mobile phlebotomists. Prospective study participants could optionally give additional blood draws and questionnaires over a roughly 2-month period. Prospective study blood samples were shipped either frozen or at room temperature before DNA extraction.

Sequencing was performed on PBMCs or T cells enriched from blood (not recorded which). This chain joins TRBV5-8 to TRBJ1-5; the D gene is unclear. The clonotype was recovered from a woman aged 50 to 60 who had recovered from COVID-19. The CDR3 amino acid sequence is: CASSSWTRVGNQPQHF. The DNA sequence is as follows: TGTGCCAGCAGCTCCTGGACTCGTGTCGGGAATCAGCCCCAGCATTTT.